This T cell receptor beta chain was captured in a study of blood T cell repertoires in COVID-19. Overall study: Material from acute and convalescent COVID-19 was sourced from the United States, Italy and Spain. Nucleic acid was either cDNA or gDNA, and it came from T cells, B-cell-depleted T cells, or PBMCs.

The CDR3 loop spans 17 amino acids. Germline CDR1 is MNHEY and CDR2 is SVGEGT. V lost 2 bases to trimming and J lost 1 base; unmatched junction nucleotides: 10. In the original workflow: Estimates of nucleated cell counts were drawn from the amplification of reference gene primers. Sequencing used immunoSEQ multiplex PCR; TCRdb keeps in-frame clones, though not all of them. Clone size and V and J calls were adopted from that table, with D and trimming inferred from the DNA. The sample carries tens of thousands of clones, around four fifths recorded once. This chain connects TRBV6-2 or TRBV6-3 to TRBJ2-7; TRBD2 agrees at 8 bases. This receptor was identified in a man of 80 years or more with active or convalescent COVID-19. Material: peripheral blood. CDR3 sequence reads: CASSYARAGERSYEQYF. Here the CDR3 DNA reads TGTGCCAGCAGTTACGCGAGAGCGGGAGAGAGGTCCTACGAGCAGTACTTC.